This entry lists 21 T cell receptor beta chains sequenced from one sample in a study of cytomegalovirus exposure and HLA in healthy donors. This PCR relied on a set of 60 Vbeta primers and 13 Jbeta primers. The table came from immunoSEQ multiplex PCR; TCRdb's copy has only in-frame clones and leaves some out. This sample has over 75,000 clones, with about nine tenths found just once. The sequenced sample was PBMCs. The receptors derive from a man aged 30-40 years in good health and CMV-seropositive.

This chain connects TRBV19 to TRBJ1-1, with unresolved D. The germline V gene has CDR1 LNHDA and CDR2 SQIVND (reference sequence). CDR3 length: 14 amino acids. V was trimmed by 6 bases and J by 1 base, leaving 12 bases between them. The CDR3 sequence: CASRAGPRNTEAFF. DNA for the CDR3: TGTGCCAGTAGAGCTGGGCCGAGGAACACTGAAGCTTTCTTT.

The chain joins TRBV19 to TRBJ2-1; D possibly corresponds to TRBD1 (6 bases). CDR1 is LNHDA and CDR2 is SQIVND in the germline V gene (reference sequence). Trimming removed 5 bases at V and 4 bases at J, with 21 bases between. CDR3 size: 17 residues. The CDR3 sequence: CASSLESGTPIYNEQFF. Written as DNA, the CDR3 is TGTGCCAGTAGTCTCGAATCCGGGACACCAATTTACAATGAGCAGTTCTTC. Supplemented by reference TRBV19 and TRBJ2-1, the full variable domain reads DGGITQSPKYLFRKEGQNVTLSCEQNLNHDAMYWYRQDPGQGLRLIYYSQIVNDFQKGDIAEGYSVSREKKESFPLTVTSAQKNPTAFYLCASSLESGTPIYNEQFFGPGTRLTVL.

About this clone itself: A much larger clone lies a single base off, so this may be a read error. The chain uses TRBV7-2 and TRBJ1-3; D is unclear. CDR3 size: 12 residues. Germline lookup yields CDR1 SGHTA and CDR2 FQGNSA. Trimming cost V 5 bases and J 4 bases, with 6 bases left between them. Written as DNA, the CDR3 is TGTGCCAGCAGCCCACAGGGAAACACCATATATTTT. This sequence encodes CASSPQGNTIYF. The whole variable domain, remainder taken from reference TRBV7-2 and TRBJ1-3, is GAGVSQSPSNKVTEKGKDVELRCDPISGHTALYWYRQSLGQGLEFLIYFQGNSAPDKSGLPSDRFSAERTGGSVSTLTIQRTQQEDSAVYLCASSPQGNTIYFGEGSWLTVV.

CDR3 sequence (DNA): TGTGCCAGCAGCTTGTTCCAGCGGGCCTCCTACGAGCAGTACTTC. Protein sequence: CASSLFQRASYEQYF. The chain recombines TRBV5-4 with TRBJ2-7, with a tentative D call TRBD2 (6 bases). Germline CDR1 SGHNT, CDR2 YYREEE (reference sequence). V shed 1 base and J shed 0 bases, with 11 bases lying between them. This CDR3 is built from 15 residues.

This clone was counted a single time. V is TRBV30 and J is TRBJ2-2; D may be TRBD1 (5 bases). Germline lookup yields CDR1 GTSNPN and CDR2 SVGIG (reference sequence). This CDR3 region has 14 residues. The V gene lost 4 bases and the J gene lost 5 bases, with 14 bases spanning the gap. CDR3 nucleotides: TGTGCCTGGAATCGCCCGCCAGGGACCGGGGAGCTGTTTTTT. Translated, it gives CAWNRPPGTGELFF.

The genes are TRBV5-4 and TRBJ2-7, with D maybe TRBD2 (6 bases). Germline assignment: CDR1 SGHNT and CDR2 YYREEE (reference sequence). This CDR3 has 15 residues. V gave up 2 bases and J gave up 3 bases, with 15 bases separating them. For the CDR3, the DNA is TGTGCCAGCAGCTTTGGGGCCCTGACTAGCTACGAGCAGTACTTC. Its protein is CASSFGALTSYEQYF.

The rearrangement uses TRBV19 and TRBJ2-7; D not certain. V was clipped by 1 base and J by 6 bases, with 7 bases between them. The CDR3 is 12 amino acids. Germline CDR1 reads LNHDA; CDR2 reads SQIVND (reference sequence). The CDR3 DNA reads TGTGCCAGTAGTATAGGAGCCTCCGAGCAGTACTTC. This gives the protein CASSIGASEQYF.

The CDR3 DNA follows: TGTGCCAGCAGTTGGGTACAGCAGTATAGCAATCAGCCCCAGCATTTT. Its translation: CASSWVQQYSNQPQHF. The V and J genes are TRBV28 and TRBJ1-5, with no clear D. The CDR3 totals 16 residues. Germline V gene data show CDR1 as MDHEN and CDR2 as SYDVKM. Between the trimmed V and J ends, which lost 4 bases and 0 bases, there was a span of 13 bases.

The rearrangement joins TRBV15 to TRBJ2-7; the D gene is possibly TRBD1 (5 bases). Germline V lookup: CDR1 LNHNV, CDR2 YYDKDF (reference sequence). The CDR3 loop spans 13 amino acids. V shed 3 bases and J shed 3 bases, with 9 bases lying between them. CDR3 in amino acids: CATSRKGNYEQYF. In DNA, the CDR3 is TGTGCCACCAGCAGGAAGGGGAACTACGAGCAGTACTTC.

J is TRBJ2-5 and V is TRBV5-1, with TRBD1 identical over 7 bases. V dropped 2 bases and J dropped 1; count of bases not matched to a gene: 8. CDR1 SGHRS and CDR2 YFSETQ come from the germline V gene. This CDR3 contains 16 residues. CDR3 DNA sequence: TGCGCCAGCAGCTTCTCTAGACAGGGACCCCAAGAGACCCAGTACTTC. Translated, it gives CASSFSRQGPQETQYF.

CDR3 amino acids: CASNLGDRAYEQYF. The CDR3, as DNA: TGCGCCAGCAACCTAGGGGACAGGGCCTACGAGCAGTACTTC. This rearrangement joins TRBV5-1 to TRBJ2-7; 9 bases match TRBD1. The CDR3 runs 14 residues. Germline CDR1 SGHRS, CDR2 YFSETQ. With V trimmed by 6 bases and J by 2 bases, 6 bases remained unmatched.

The CDR3 DNA sequence: TGCGCCAGCAGACCAGCGGGAGGTTCAGGCACCGGGGAGCTGTTTTTT. This translates into CASRPAGGSGTGELFF. The chain has TRBV10-2 and TRBJ2-2; 9 bases are a match to TRBD2. V lost 6 bases, J lost 4 bases, and 9 bases stayed unmatched. The CDR3 has 16 residues. CDR1 is WSHSY, CDR2 SAAADI, per germline.

This clone was counted a single time. The chain carries TRBV6-1 and TRBJ1-4; maybe TRBD1 (6 bases). This CDR3 spans 15 amino acids. Trimming shortened V by 5 bases and J by 2 bases, and 12 bases separated the two germline ends. CDR1 and CDR2 from the germline V gene are MNHNS and SASEGT. This CDR3 is CASSPTGGTNEKLFF. The CDR3 nucleotides read TGTGCCAGCAGTCCGACAGGTGGGACTAATGAAAAACTGTTTTTT.

The chain uses TRBV10-3 and TRBJ2-2; perhaps TRBD2 as D (5 bases). Germline lookup yields CDR1 ENHRY and CDR2 SYGVKD. The CDR3 has 14 residues. Trimming cost V 6 bases and J 7 bases, with 15 bases left between them. The CDR3, as DNA: TGTGCCATCAGGGGTAGCGTGGCCCACGGGGAGCTGTTTTTT. Protein: CAIRGSVAHGELFF.

This clone was counted a single time. The chain has TRBV28 and TRBJ1-5; TRBD1 matches 9 bases. Germline V gene lookup returns CDR1 MDHEN and CDR2 SYDVKM. V lost 6 bases, J lost 7 bases, and 7 bases stayed unmatched. The CDR3 extends over 14 amino acids. This CDR3 reads CASSPGQGSQPQHF. CDR3 sequence (DNA): TGTGCCAGCAGCCCGGGACAGGGATCCCAGCCCCAGCATTTT. Full variable domain (rest looked up from reference TRBV28 and TRBJ1-5): DVKVTQSSRYLVKRTGEKVFLECVQDMDHENMFWYRQDPGLGLRLIYFSYDVKMKEKGDIPEGYSVSREKKERFSLILESASTNQTSMYLCASSPGQGSQPQHFGDGTRLSIL.

The chain employs TRBV10-3 and TRBJ2-7; TRBD2 matches at 13 bases. With 3 bases clipped from V and 4 bases from J, the junction kept 3 bases outside the gene matches. CDR1 is ENHRY and CDR2 is SYGVKD in the germline V gene. This CDR3 region has 15 residues. The CDR3 nucleotides read TGTGCCATCAGTGATATGACTAGCGGGAGGTACGAGCAGTACTTC. Amino acid sequence: CAISDMTSGRYEQYF.

The rearrangement links TRBV5-1 to TRBJ1-3; 7 bases agree with TRBD1. Trimming cost V 4 bases and J 4 bases; bases outside gene matches: 8. The CDR3 totals 15 residues. Germline CDR1 SGHRS, CDR2 YFSETQ. The CDR3 DNA is TGCGCCAGCAGCCCGGGGACAGCCGTCGGAAACACCATATATTTT. As protein: CASSPGTAVGNTIYF.

CDR3 protein: CASSASGSSETQYF. CDR3 nucleotide sequence: TGCGCCAGCAGCGCTAGCGGGAGTTCAGAGACCCAGTACTTC. The chain couples TRBV5-1 to TRBJ2-5; 10 bases are shared with TRBD2. Germline lookup yields CDR1 SGHRS and CDR2 YFSETQ. V lost 4 bases to trimming and J lost 4 bases; unmatched junction nucleotides: 4. The CDR3 is made up of 14 amino acids. Together with reference TRBV5-1 and TRBJ2-5, the CDR3 gives the full variable domain: KAGVTQTPRYLIKTRGQQVTLSCSPISGHRSVSWYQQTPGQGLQFLFEYFSETQRNKGNFPGRFSGRQFSNSRSEMNVSTLELGDSALYLCASSASGSSETQYFGPGTRLLVL.

The chain has TRBV7-3 and TRBJ2-2, with TRBD2 matching 10 bases. The CDR3 sequence is 16 residues long. The trim removed 8 bases at V and 2 bases at J, leaving 8 bases unmatched. From germline, CDR1 is SGHTA and CDR2 FQGTGA. CDR3 loop: CASGQGLALNTGELFF. The CDR3 DNA reads as TGTGCCAGCGGTCAGGGACTAGCGCTAAACACCGGGGAGCTGTTTTTT.

This chain uses TRBV7-9 with TRBJ2-5; 15 bases map to TRBD2. The CDR3 has 17 residues. With V trimmed by 5 bases and J by 5 bases, 9 bases remained unmatched. Looked up from germline, CDR1 is SEHNR and CDR2 is FQNEAQ (reference sequence). The CDR3 loop is CASSPRTSGRAGETQYF. CDR3 bases: TGTGCCAGCAGCCCCAGGACTAGCGGGAGGGCAGGCGAGACCCAGTACTTC.

This chain joins TRBV4-1 and TRBJ2-7; D is perhaps TRBD2 (6 bases). Germline values: CDR1 MGHRA, CDR2 YSYEKL. V was shortened by 0 bases and J by 4 bases, with 10 bases between the two germline ends. This CDR3 is built from 14 residues. The CDR3 region is CASSQESGVYEQYF. The CDR3 region has the DNA TGCGCCAGCAGCCAAGAGTCGGGAGTATACGAGCAGTACTTC.